These 20 T cell receptor beta chains came from one sample sequenced in a study of vaccination effects on CD4 cells after COVID-19. These receptors' targets are unknown. Sequenced by immunoSEQ multiplex PCR; TCRdb stores in-frame clones only, minus some. The data show tens of thousands of clones, 73% seen once. Upon completion of about 10 days in culture, CD4+ T cells were isolated. Each person got two doses of an mRNA SARS-CoV-2 vaccine, BNT162b2 or mRNA-1273. This specimen consisted of CD4+ T cells from PBMCs cultured without peptide, obtained after COVID-19 vaccination. The receptors here all came from a human donor who received a COVID-19 vaccine.

This chain connects TRBV27 to TRBJ2-3; TRBD1 agrees at 7 bases. Unmatched junction bases numbered 5, after V lost 8 bases and J lost 3 bases. Per germline, CDR1 MNHEY and CDR2 SMNVEV (reference sequence). This CDR3 has 13 residues. The CDR3, as DNA: TGTGCCAGCCACAGGGGAAATACAGATACGCAGTATTTT. This translates into CASHRGNTDTQYF.

In DNA form, the CDR3 reads TGTGCCTTTAAACCGAACACTGAAGCTTTCTTT. Translating it yields CAFKPNTEAFF. V is TRBV30 and J is TRBJ1-1; no firm D call. Germline CDR1 reads GTSNPN; CDR2 reads SVGIG (reference sequence). Trimming stripped 7 bases from V and 1 base from J, with 7 bases between. This CDR3 contains 11 residues.

Here the CDR3 DNA reads TGCGCCAGCAGCTTGGCGGCTAGCACAGATACGCAGTATTTT. Amino acid sequence: CASSLAASTDTQYF. The V call is TRBV5-1, the J call TRBJ2-3; D not certain. Germline-derived CDR1 and CDR2 are SGHRS and YFSETQ. The CDR3 is made up of 14 amino acids. V lost 0 bases and J lost 0, with 5 bases in between.

V is TRBV6-5 and J is TRBJ2-7; D gene unclear. Germline V gene sequence: CDR1 MNHEY, CDR2 SVGAGI. The CDR3 loop spans 14 amino acids. Trimming cost V 10 bases and J 6 bases, with 22 bases left between them. In DNA form, the CDR3 reads TGTGCCACCACGGAACGTAGGAGTTGGGGCGAGCAGTACGTC. This sequence encodes CATTERRSWGEQYV.

This sequence joins TRBV12-5 and TRBJ1-1; D ambiguous. This CDR3 comprises 13 residues. The V gene's germline CDR1 is LGHNT and CDR2 FRNRAP. Trimming stripped 3 bases from V and 0 bases from J, with 5 bases between. The CDR3 protein is CASGFKVNTEAFF. CDR3 coding DNA: TGTGCTAGTGGTTTTAAAGTGAACACTGAAGCTTTCTTT.

The CDR3 protein is CAISHDKSGYTF. The CDR3 DNA reads TGTGCCATCAGCCACGACAAGAGCGGCTACACCTTC. The rearrangement links TRBV10-3 to TRBJ1-2; D gene unclear. V dropped 6 bases and J dropped 8 bases, with 13 bases sitting between them. Germline V gene lookup returns CDR1 ENHRY and CDR2 SYGVKD. The CDR3 extends over 12 amino acids.

The chain combines TRBV3-1 (or the pseudogene TRBV3-2) with TRBJ1-1; 10 nucleotides line up with TRBD1. J gave up 10 bases and V 1 base, and 12 bases lay outside the gene matches. Germline lookup yields CDR1 LGHDT and CDR2 YNNKEL (reference sequence). This CDR3 has 16 amino acids. This CDR3 is CASSQGPTGGLVLAFF. CDR3 DNA sequence: TGTGCCAGCAGCCAAGGCCCGACAGGGGGCCTCGTTTTAGCTTTCTTT.

This sequence joins TRBV3-1 (or the pseudogene TRBV3-2) and TRBJ1-1; 8 nucleotides line up with TRBD1. The CDR3 extends over 14 amino acids. The germline V gene has CDR1 LGHDT and CDR2 YNNKEL (reference sequence). Germline trimming cut 4 bases from V and 4 bases from J; bases unmatched to any gene: 5. CDR3 sequence: CASSRQGLSTEAFF. DNA of the CDR3: TGTGCCAGCAGCCGACAGGGGTTGAGCACTGAAGCTTTCTTT.

A remark on this clone: The junction and the germline gene differ at one end; a read error may be behind it. The chain has TRBV18 and TRBJ1-2, with 9 bases fitting TRBD1. The CDR3 is 17 residues long. Per germline, CDR1 KGHSH and CDR2 LQKENI. CDR3 residues: CATSQGAPPLTKVGYTF. The CDR3 DNA reads TGTGCCACCTCACAGGGGGCTCCGCCGTTAACTAAAGTTGGCTACACCTTC. The whole variable domain, remainder taken from reference TRBV18 and TRBJ1-2, is NAGVMQNPRHLVRRRGQEARLRCSPMKGHSHVYWYRQLPEEGLKFMVYLQKENIIDESGMPKERFSAEFPKEGPSILRIQQVVRGDSAAYFCATSQGAPPLTKVGYTFGSGTRLTVV.

This chain links TRBV24-1 with TRBJ1-2; D gene uncertain. CDR1 is KGHDR, CDR2 SFDVKD, per germline. This CDR3 is 15 amino acids long. V was shortened by 2 bases and J by 5 bases, with 14 bases between the two germline ends. The CDR3 spells CATSDSAFGEYGYTF. CDR3 nucleotides: TGTGCCACCAGTGATTCGGCCTTTGGGGAGTATGGCTACACCTTC.

This clone was recorded a few times. The rearrangement uses TRBV6-2 or TRBV6-3 and TRBJ2-7; the match to TRBD1 covers 7 bases. This CDR3 is built from 15 residues. The germline gives CDR1 MNHEY, CDR2 SVGEGT. The trim removed 0 bases at V and 3 bases at J, leaving 5 bases unmatched. The DNA of the CDR3 is TGTGCCAGCAGTTACTCGCCAGGGGGATACTACGAGCAGTACGTC. Translated: CASSYSPGGYYEQYV.

This clone was observed a few times. The chain carries TRBV5-1 and TRBJ2-4, with D perhaps being TRBD1 or TRBD2 (6 bases each). The CDR3 contains 17 residues. From germline, CDR1 is SGHRS and CDR2 YFSETQ. The germline V and J ends were trimmed by 0 bases and 3 bases, with 16 bases remaining between them. CDR3: CASSLAGWGAGKNIQYF. The CDR3 nucleotides are TGCGCCAGCAGCTTGGCCGGGTGGGGGGCCGGCAAAAACATTCAGTACTTC.

The chain carries TRBV11-2 and TRBJ2-7, with TRBD2 identical over 7 bases. CDR1 is SGHAT, CDR2 FQNNGV, per germline. With V trimmed by 1 base and J by 3 bases, 3 bases remained unmatched. CDR3 length: 14 amino acids. CDR3 region: CASSLGGGYYEQYV. CDR3 DNA sequence: TGTGCCAGCAGCTTAGGGGGGGGGTACTACGAGCAGTACGTC.

The chain combines TRBV30 with TRBJ2-2; TRBD2 agrees at 14 bases. V shed 7 bases, J shed 5 bases, and the junction held 9 bases outside the gene matches. The CDR3 has 16 residues. In germline, CDR1 is GTSNPN, CDR2 SVGIG (reference sequence). The chain's CDR3 is CASSRLAGGQTGELFF. In nucleotides, the CDR3 is TGTGCCTCCAGTCGACTAGCGGGGGGGCAAACCGGGGAGCTGTTTTTT.

The CDR3 DNA follows: TGTGCCAGCAGAATGGAGCCCCAGCATTTT. The encoded protein is CASRMEPQHF. The V and J genes are TRBV11-2 and TRBJ1-5, with no clear D. V dropped 6 bases and J dropped 8 bases, with 5 bases sitting between them. Germline V gene data show CDR1 as SGHAT and CDR2 as FQNNGV. The CDR3 covers 10 residues.

The V and J genes are TRBV6-5 and TRBJ1-5, with 9 bases lining up with TRBD1. CDR1 and CDR2 from the germline V gene are MNHEY and SVGAGI. With 6 bases clipped from V and 7 bases from J, the junction kept 7 bases outside the gene matches. The CDR3 is 14 residues long. The CDR3 here is CASSFGQGSQPQHF. The CDR3 DNA sequence: TGTGCCAGCAGCTTCGGACAGGGGTCGCAGCCCCAGCATTTT.

CDR3 sequence reads: CASSPLSGATNTGELFF. The CDR3 DNA sequence: TGTGCCAGCAGCCCACTTAGCGGGGCAACGAACACCGGGGAGCTGTTTTTT. The chain has TRBV4-2 and TRBJ2-2; 8 bases are a match to TRBD2. The CDR3 is made up of 17 amino acids. The germline gives CDR1 LGHNA, CDR2 YNFKEQ. The ends lost 4 bases at V and 0 bases at J; junction bases unmatched: 7.

This chain connects TRBV11-2 to TRBJ2-7; D unresolved. The germline CDR1 and CDR2 sequences are SGHAT and FQNNGV. With 5 bases removed from V and 0 bases from J, the gap between germline ends came to 14 bases. This CDR3 is built from 15 residues. This chain's CDR3 is CASSVTDGSSYEQYV. The CDR3, as DNA: TGTGCCAGCAGCGTAACAGACGGCAGCTCCTACGAGCAGTACGTC.

The chain links TRBV25-1 to TRBJ1-2, with a tentative D call TRBD1 (5 bases). The germline gives CDR1 MGHDK, CDR2 SYGVNS. V was cut by 3 bases and J by 3 bases, with 14 bases left in between. The CDR3 length is 15 residues. The CDR3 nucleotides are TGTGCCAGCAGTGATCCCCAGGGTGAGCACTATGGCTACACCTTC. It specifies CASSDPQGEHYGYTF.

The rearrangement uses TRBV7-9 and TRBJ1-1, with a weak D call TRBD1 (5 bases). The CDR3 runs 15 residues. The germline V gene encodes CDR1 SEHNR and CDR2 FQNEAQ (reference sequence). Trimming removed 5 bases from V and 5 bases from J, with 18 bases in between. In DNA, the CDR3 is TGTGCCAGCAGCCCCCGAGGGGACGGTTGGACTGAAGCTTTCTTT. Encoded protein: CASSPRGDGWTEAFF.